The source of this TCR beta chain is a study of blood T cells in healthy people across ages. It was with a sample-barcoded 5' primer and a J-beta primer mix that a second PCR of roughly 6 to 12 cycles was run. All samples gave at least 2.5 million CDR3-containing paired-end reads. MiXCR, run by TCRdb on the 5' RACE reads, gives a single entry per CDR3 protein. The table records more than 800,000 distinct CDR3 sequences, around 26% of them present only once. This CDR3 spans 15 amino acids. CDR1 is SGHTA and CDR2 is FQGNSA in the germline V gene. V lost 4 bases and J lost 3; bases outside the gene matches: 6.

The sample was blood. J is TRBJ2-4 and V is TRBV7-2; 7 nucleotides match TRBD2. The receptor comes from a woman of 80 years or more in good health. In DNA form, the CDR3 reads TGTGCCAGCAGCTCGATGGGGGGGGGCAAAAACATTCAGTACTTC. The encoded protein is CASSSMGGGKNIQYF.